A selection of T cell receptor beta chains follows, all from one sample in a study of cytomegalovirus exposure and HLA in healthy donors. Clones were read by immunoSEQ multiplex PCR, and TCRdb kept only the in-frame ones, dropping some. This sample has under 200,000 clones, with about 13% found just once. The sample taken for sequencing was PBMCs. These receptors all stem from a man aged 45-60 years in good health and CMV-seropositive. Both conserved end residues are part of each CDR3. A D gene is named only where the DNA matches it firmly. Rows may omit the clone size; those that give it use once, few, many or a size class.

V gene	clone size	CDR3 length	D gene	J gene	CDR3 protein	CDR3 DNA
TRBV4-3	NA	15	TRBD1	TRBJ1-2	CASSQVWTGDYGYTF	TGCGCCAGCAGCCAAGTGTGGACAGGAGACTATGGCTACACCTTC
TRBV7-6	NA	18	TRBD2	TRBJ2-3	CASSSPGGLAGGVDTQYF	TGTGCCAGCAGCTCCCCGGGGGGTCTAGCGGGTGGGGTAGATACGCAGTATTTT
TRBV5-1	few	16	NA	TRBJ1-4	CASSLPTGRVDEKLFF	TGCGCCAGCAGCCTGCCGACGGGCAGGGTCGATGAAAAACTGTTTTTT
TRBV7-9	NA	13	NA	TRBJ1-5	CASSLGTAQPQHF	TGTGCCAGCAGCTTAGGGACAGCCCAGCCCCAGCATTTT
TRBV5-1	NA	14	NA	TRBJ2-2	CASRVGANTGELFF	TGCGCCAGCAGGGTGGGGGCTAACACCGGGGAGCTGTTTTTT
TRBV5-5	few	13	NA	TRBJ1-4	CATMRQPNEKLFF	TGTGCCACCATGAGACAGCCGAATGAAAAACTGTTTTTT
TRBV7-9	few	13	NA	TRBJ1-5	CASSAKTSGPQHF	TGTGCCAGCAGCGCAAAAACTTCGGGGCCCCAGCATTTT
TRBV7-2	few	16	TRBD2	TRBJ2-3	CASSIILAGALGTQYF	TGTGCCAGCAGCATCATTCTAGCGGGGGCCCTTGGTACGCAGTATTTT
TRBV28	few	14	TRBD2	TRBJ2-2	CAARAGGPTGELFF	TGTGCCGCCCGTGCGGGGGGCCCAACCGGGGAGCTGTTTTTT
TRBV7-2	few	14	TRBD1	TRBJ2-7	CASSPPRTGFEQYF	TGTGCCAGCAGCCCCCCCAGGACAGGTTTCGAGCAGTACTTC
TRBV19	NA	14	TRBD1	TRBJ2-5	CASNPGTGKETQYF	TGTGCCAGTAACCCCGGGACAGGGAAAGAGACCCAGTACTTC
TRBV11-3	few	16	TRBD1	TRBJ2-1	CASSHVPQGANNEQFF	TGTGCCAGCAGCCACGTTCCGCAGGGGGCAAACAATGAGCAGTTCTTC
TRBV5-1	few	16	NA	TRBJ1-6	CASSPGGSSYNSPLHF	TGCGCCAGCAGCCCAGGAGGGAGCTCCTATAATTCACCCCTCCACTTT
TRBV6-1	few	16	TRBD1	TRBJ1-2	CASSEGRTGGSNGYTF	TGCGCCAGCAGTGAAGGGAGGACAGGGGGCTCGAATGGCTACACCTTC
TRBV2	few	13	NA	TRBJ2-2	CASSGGRTGELFF	TGTGCCAGCAGTGGGGGGCGAACCGGGGAGCTGTTTTTT